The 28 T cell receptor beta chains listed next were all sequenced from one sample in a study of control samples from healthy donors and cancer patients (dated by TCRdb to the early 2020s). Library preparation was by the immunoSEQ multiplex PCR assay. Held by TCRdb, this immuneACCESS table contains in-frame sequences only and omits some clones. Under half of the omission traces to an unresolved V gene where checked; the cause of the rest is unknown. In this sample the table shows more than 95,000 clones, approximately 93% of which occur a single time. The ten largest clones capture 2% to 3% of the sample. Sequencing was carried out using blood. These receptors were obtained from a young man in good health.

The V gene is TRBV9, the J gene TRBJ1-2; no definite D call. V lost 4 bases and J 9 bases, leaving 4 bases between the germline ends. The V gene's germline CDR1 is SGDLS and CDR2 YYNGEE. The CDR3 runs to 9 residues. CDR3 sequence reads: CASSSRYTF. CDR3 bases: TGTGCCAGCAGCTCCCGCTACACCTTC.

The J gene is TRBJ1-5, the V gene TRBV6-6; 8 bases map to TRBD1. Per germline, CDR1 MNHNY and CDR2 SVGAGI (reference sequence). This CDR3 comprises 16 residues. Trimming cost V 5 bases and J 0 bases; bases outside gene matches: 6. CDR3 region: CASSLPTGDSNQPQHF. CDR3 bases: TGTGCCAGCAGTCTCCCGACAGGGGATAGCAATCAGCCCCAGCATTTT.

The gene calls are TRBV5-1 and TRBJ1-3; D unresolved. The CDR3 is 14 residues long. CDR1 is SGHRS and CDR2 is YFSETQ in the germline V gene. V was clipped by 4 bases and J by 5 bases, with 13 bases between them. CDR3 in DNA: TGCGCCAGCAGCCCGGATGTTGGACGAAACACCATATATTTT. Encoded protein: CASSPDVGRNTIYF.

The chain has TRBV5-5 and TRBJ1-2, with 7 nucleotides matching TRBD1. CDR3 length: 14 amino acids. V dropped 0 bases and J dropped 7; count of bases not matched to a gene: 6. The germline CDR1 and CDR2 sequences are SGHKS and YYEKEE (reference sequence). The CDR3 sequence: CASSLGGGVGGYTF. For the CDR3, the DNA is TGTGCCAGCAGCTTGGGAGGGGGCGTTGGTGGCTACACCTTC.

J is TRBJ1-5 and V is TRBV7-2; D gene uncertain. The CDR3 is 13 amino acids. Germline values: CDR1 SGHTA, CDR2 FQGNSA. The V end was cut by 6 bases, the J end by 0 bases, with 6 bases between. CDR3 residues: CASSRTSNQPQHF. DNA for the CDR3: TGTGCCAGCAGTCGTACTAGCAATCAGCCCCAGCATTTT.

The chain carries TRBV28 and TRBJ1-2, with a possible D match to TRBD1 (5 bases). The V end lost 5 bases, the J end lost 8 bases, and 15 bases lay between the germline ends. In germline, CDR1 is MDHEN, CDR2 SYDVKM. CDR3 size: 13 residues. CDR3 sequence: CASSGQLWLGYTF. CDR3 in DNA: TGTGCCAGCAGTGGACAACTATGGCTGGGCTACACCTTC.

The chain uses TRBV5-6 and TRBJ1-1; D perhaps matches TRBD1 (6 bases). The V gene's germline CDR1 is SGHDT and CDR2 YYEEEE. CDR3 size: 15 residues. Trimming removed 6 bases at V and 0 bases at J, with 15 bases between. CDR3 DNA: TGTGCCAGCAATCGCGGGGGGGCGGTGAACACTGAAGCTTTCTTT. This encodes CASNRGGAVNTEAFF. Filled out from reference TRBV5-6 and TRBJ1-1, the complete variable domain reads DAGVTQSPTHLIKTRGQQVTLRCSPKSGHDTVSWYQQALGQGPQFIFQYYEEEERQRGNFPDRFSGHQFPNYSSELNVNALLLGDSALYLCASNRGGAVNTEAFFGQGTRLTVV.

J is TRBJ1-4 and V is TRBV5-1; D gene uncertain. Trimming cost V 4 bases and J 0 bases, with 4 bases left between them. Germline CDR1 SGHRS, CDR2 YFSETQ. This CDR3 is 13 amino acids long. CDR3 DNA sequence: TGCGCCAGCAGCATCTCAACTAATGAAAAACTGTTTTTT. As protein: CASSISTNEKLFF.

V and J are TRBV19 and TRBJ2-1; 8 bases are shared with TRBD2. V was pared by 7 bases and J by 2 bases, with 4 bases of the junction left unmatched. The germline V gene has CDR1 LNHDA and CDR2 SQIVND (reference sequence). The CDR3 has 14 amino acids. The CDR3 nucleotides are TGTGCCAGTAACCCCGGGGGGGCCTACAATGAGCAGTTCTTC. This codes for CASNPGGAYNEQFF.

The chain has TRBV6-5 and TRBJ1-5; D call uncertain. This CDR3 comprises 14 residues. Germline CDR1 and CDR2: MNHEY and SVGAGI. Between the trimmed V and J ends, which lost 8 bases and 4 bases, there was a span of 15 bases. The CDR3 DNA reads TGTGCCAGCGGTCACAGAGGCGTGAATCAGCCCCAGCATTTT. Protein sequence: CASGHRGVNQPQHF.

This CDR3 reads CASSPTGSGELFF. CDR3 nucleotide sequence: TGTGCCAGCAGTCCCACAGGGTCCGGGGAGCTGTTTTTT. The rearrangement links TRBV27 to TRBJ2-2; TRBD1 might be the D (6 bases). CDR1 and CDR2 from the germline V gene are MNHEY and SMNVEV (reference sequence). V shed 5 bases and J shed 6 bases, with 10 bases lying between them. This CDR3 is built from 13 residues.

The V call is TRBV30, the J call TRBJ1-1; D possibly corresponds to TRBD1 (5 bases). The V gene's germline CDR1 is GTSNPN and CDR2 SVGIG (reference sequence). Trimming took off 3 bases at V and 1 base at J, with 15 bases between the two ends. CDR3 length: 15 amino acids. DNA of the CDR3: TGTGCCTGGAGCGACCCCCGGGACGGGAACACTGAAGCTTTCTTT. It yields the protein CAWSDPRDGNTEAFF.

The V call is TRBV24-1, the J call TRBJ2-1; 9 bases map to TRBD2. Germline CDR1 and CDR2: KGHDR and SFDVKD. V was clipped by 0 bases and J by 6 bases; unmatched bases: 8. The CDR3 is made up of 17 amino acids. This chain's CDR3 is CATSDLFPSGMGNEQFF. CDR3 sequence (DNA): TGTGCCACCAGTGATTTGTTCCCTAGCGGGATGGGCAATGAGCAGTTCTTC.

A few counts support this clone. The CDR3 here is CASTGGTEAFF. The CDR3 region has the DNA TGTGCCAGCACCGGAGGCACTGAAGCTTTCTTT. V gene TRBV6-5 combines with J gene TRBJ1-1, with D hard to call. The CDR3 runs to 11 residues. CDR1 MNHEY and CDR2 SVGAGI come from the germline V gene. Trimming removed 7 bases at V and 4 bases at J, with 7 bases between.

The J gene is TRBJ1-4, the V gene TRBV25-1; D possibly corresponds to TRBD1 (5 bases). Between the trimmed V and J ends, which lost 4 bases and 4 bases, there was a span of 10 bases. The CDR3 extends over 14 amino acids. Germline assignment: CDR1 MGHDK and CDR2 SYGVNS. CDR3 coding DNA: TGTGCCAGCAGTGTGGGACTGATTAATGAAAAACTGTTTTTT. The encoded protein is CASSVGLINEKLFF.

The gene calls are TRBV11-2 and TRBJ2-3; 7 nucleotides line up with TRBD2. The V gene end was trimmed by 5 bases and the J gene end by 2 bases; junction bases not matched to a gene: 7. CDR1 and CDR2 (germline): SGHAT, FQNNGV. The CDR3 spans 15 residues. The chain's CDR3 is CASSPAGDYTDTQYF. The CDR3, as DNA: TGTGCCAGCAGCCCCGCGGGGGATTACACAGATACGCAGTATTTT.

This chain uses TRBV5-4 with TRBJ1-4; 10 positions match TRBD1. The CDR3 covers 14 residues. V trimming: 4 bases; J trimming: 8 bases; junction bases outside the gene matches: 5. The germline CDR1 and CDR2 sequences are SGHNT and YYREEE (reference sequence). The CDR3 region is CASSPDRGGEKLFF. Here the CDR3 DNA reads TGTGCCAGCAGCCCGGACAGGGGGGGAGAAAAACTGTTTTTT.

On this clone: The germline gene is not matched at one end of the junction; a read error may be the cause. CDR3 sequence (DNA): TGTGCCAGCAGTTCTACAAGGAGGAACTCTGGCTACACCTTC. Translation gives CASSSTRRNSGYTF. The chain has TRBV28 and TRBJ1-2; D remains unclear. The germline V gene encodes CDR1 MDHEN and CDR2 SYDVKM. The CDR3 has 14 amino acids.

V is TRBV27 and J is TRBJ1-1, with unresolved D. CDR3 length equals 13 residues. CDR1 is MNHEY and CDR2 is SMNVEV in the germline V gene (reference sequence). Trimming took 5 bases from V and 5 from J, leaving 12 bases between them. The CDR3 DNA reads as TGTGCCAGCAGTGCCCGGGATAGGACTGAAGCTTTCTTT. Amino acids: CASSARDRTEAFF.

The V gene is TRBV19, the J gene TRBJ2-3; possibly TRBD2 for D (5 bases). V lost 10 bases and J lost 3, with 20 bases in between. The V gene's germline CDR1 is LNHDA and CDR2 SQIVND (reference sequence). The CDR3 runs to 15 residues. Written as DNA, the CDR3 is TGTGCCACTCGGGGAGAAATGTTTTATACAGATACGCAGTATTTT. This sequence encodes CATRGEMFYTDTQYF.

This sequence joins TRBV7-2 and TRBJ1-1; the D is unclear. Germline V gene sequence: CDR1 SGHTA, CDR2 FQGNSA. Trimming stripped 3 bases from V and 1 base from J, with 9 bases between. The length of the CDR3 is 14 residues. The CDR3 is CASSFRSENTEAFF. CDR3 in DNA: TGTGCCAGCAGCTTTAGGTCAGAGAACACTGAAGCTTTCTTT.

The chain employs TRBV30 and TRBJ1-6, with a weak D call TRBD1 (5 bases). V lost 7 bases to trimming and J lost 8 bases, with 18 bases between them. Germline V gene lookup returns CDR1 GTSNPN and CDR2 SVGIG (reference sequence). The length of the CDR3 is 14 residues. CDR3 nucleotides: TGTGCCTCTCAGGGCAATTTCGTGGATTCACCCCTCCACTTT. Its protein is CASQGNFVDSPLHF.

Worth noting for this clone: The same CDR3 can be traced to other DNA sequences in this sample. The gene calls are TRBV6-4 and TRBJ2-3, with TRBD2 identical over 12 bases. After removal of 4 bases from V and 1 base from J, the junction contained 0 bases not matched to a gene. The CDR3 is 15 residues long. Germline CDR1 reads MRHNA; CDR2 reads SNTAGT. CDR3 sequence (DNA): TGTGCCAGCAGTGGACTAGCGGGGGGCACAGATACGCAGTATTTT. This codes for CASSGLAGGTDTQYF.

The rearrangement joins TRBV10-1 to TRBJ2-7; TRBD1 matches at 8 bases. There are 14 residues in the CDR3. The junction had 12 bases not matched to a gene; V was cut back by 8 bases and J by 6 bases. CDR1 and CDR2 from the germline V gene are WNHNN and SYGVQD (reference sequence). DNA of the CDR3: TGCGCCAGCTCCTTCTCCGGACAGGGCTTCGAGCAGTACTTC. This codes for CASSFSGQGFEQYF.

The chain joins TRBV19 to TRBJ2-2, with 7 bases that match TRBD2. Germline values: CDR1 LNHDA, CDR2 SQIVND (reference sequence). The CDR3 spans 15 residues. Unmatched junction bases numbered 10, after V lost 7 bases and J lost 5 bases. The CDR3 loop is CASTGGKGMTGELFF. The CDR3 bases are TGTGCCAGTACCGGGGGGAAAGGGATGACCGGGGAGCTGTTTTTT.

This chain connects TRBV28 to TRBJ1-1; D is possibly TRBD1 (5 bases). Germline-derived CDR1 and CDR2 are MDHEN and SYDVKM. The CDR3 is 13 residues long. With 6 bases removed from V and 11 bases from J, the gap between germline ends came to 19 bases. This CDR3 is CASSPPVGVGAFF. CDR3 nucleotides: TGTGCCAGCAGCCCCCCCGTGGGGGTGGGCGCTTTCTTT.

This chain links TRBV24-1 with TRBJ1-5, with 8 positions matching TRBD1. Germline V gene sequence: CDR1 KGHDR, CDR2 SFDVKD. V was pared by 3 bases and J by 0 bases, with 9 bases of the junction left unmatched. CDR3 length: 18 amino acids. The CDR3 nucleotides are TGTGCCACCAGTGATGGCGGAACAGGGGGTTATAGCAATCAGCCCCAGCATTTT. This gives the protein CATSDGGTGGYSNQPQHF.

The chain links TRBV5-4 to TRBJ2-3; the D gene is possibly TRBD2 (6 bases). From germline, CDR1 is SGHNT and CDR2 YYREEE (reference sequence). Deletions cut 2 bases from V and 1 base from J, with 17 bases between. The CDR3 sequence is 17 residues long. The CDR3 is CASSFDTIASGTDTQYF. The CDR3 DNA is TGTGCCAGCAGCTTCGATACGATCGCTAGCGGCACAGATACGCAGTATTTT. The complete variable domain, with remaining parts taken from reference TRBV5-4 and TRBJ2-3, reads ETGVTQSPTHLIKTRGQQVTLRCSSQSGHNTVSWYQQALGQGPQFIFQYYREEENGRGNFPPRFSGLQFPNYSSELNVNALELDDSALYLCASSFDTIASGTDTQYFGPGTRLTVL.